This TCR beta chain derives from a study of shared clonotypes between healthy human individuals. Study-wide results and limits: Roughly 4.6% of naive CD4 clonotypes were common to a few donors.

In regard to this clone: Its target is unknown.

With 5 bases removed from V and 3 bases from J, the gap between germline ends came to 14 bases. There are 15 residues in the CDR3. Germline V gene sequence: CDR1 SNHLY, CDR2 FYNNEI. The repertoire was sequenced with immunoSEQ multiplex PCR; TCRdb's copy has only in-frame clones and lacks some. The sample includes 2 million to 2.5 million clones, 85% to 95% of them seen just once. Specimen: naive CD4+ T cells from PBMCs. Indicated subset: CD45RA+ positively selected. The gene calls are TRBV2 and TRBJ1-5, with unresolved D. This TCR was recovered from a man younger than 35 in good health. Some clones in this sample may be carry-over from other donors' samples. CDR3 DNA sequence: TGTGCCAGCAGTTTCAAAAGCGGTCCCAATCAGCCCCAGCATTTT. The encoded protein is CASSFKSGPNQPQHF. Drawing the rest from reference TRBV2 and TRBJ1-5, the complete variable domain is EPEVTQTPSHQVTQMGQEVILRCVPISNHLYFYWYRQILGQKVEFLVSFYNNEISEKSEIFDDQFSVERPDGSNFTLKIRSTKLEDSAMYFCASSFKSGPNQPQHFGDGTRLSIL.